The text below deals with one TCR beta chain. Per the original methods: Reference gene primer amplification yielded estimated nucleated cell counts. Assay: immunoSEQ multiplex PCR; the TCRdb copy retains only in-frame clones and omits some. D and trimming were read from the DNA, whereas the V and J calls and clone size are those reported in that table. This table has hundreds of thousands of clones, around 86% appearing once. The sample originates from a study of blood T cell repertoires in COVID-19. Study-wide context: Samples representing acute and convalescent COVID-19 were sourced from the United States, Italy and Spain. PBMCs, B-cell-depleted T cells, or T cells provided the cDNA or gDNA that made up the material.

V lost 4 bases and J lost 0; bases outside the gene matches: 5. This CDR3 has 16 residues. CDR1 and CDR2 (germline): MNHNS, SASEGT. The sequence was collected from a woman aged 25 to 39 who had recovered from COVID-19. The rearrangement joins TRBV6-1 to TRBJ2-1; 8 bases are a match to TRBD2. Material: peripheral blood. The CDR3 nucleotides are TGTGCCAGCAGTGGGCGGGGGGTCGTCTCCTACAATGAGCAGTTCTTC. Protein product: CASSGRGVVSYNEQFF.